The next 17 T cell receptor beta chains were all read from a single sample in a study of cytomegalovirus exposure and HLA in healthy donors. Both 60 Vbeta primers and 13 Jbeta primers went into the PCR. Repertoires were generated with immunoSEQ multiplex PCR, while TCRdb's copy carries only in-frame clones and drops some. The sample lists 240,000 or so clones, about four fifths seen once, with 5.4% in the top ten. Sequenced: PBMCs. The receptors were gathered from a woman aged 40-49 years in good health and CMV-seropositive.

V usage is TRBV5-4 and J usage is TRBJ2-5, with a weak D call TRBD1 (5 bases). Germline lookup yields CDR1 SGHNT and CDR2 YYREEE (reference sequence). The CDR3 is 14 residues long. V lost 4 bases and J lost 4, with 14 bases in between. The CDR3 loop reads CASSPGWFGETQYF. The DNA of the CDR3 is TGTGCCAGCAGCCCAGGGTGGTTCGGAGAGACCCAGTACTTC.

This chain uses TRBV6-5 with TRBJ2-1; 9 positions agree with TRBD1. Germline V CDR1 and CDR2: MNHEY, SVGAGI. V shed 8 bases, J shed 8 bases, and the junction held 13 bases outside the gene matches. This CDR3 has 15 residues. This chain's CDR3 is CASYRTGAHTDEQFF. As DNA, the CDR3 is TGTGCCAGCTACCGGACAGGGGCCCATACTGATGAGCAGTTCTTC.

The chain joins TRBV6-5 to TRBJ1-1, with D possibly TRBD1 on 5 matching bases. The CDR3 is made up of 13 amino acids. Trimming pared 2 bases from V and 10 bases from J, leaving 14 bases between. In germline, CDR1 is MNHEY, CDR2 SVGAGI. CDR3 sequence (DNA): TGTGCCAGCAGTTACGAAACTCAGGGATCAGCTTTCTTT. Residues: CASSYETQGSAFF.

The chain has TRBV7-8 and TRBJ2-3; TRBD2 might be the D (5 bases). There are 16 residues in the CDR3. Germline-derived CDR1 and CDR2 are SGHVS and FQNEAQ. V shed 1 base and J shed 4 bases, with 15 bases lying between them. The CDR3 coding sequence is TGTGCCAGCAGCTTAGGCCGGGCTCCGAGGGCAGATACGCAGTATTTT. Protein: CASSLGRAPRADTQYF. The full variable domain, rest sourced from reference TRBV7-8 and TRBJ2-3, is GAGVSQSPRYKVAKRGQDVALRCDPISGHVSLFWYQQALGQGPEFLTYFQNEAQLDKSGLPSDRFFAERPEGSVSTLKIQRTQQEDSAVYLCASSLGRAPRADTQYFGPGTRLTVL.

The CDR3 here is CASSFQLGDYGYTF. Written as DNA, the CDR3 is TGTGCCAGCAGCTTTCAATTAGGGGACTATGGCTACACCTTC. V gene TRBV7-9 combines with J gene TRBJ1-2; possibly TRBD1 for D (5 bases). The V end was cut by 3 bases, the J end by 3 bases, with 11 bases between. The CDR3 is 14 residues long. Germline values: CDR1 SEHNR, CDR2 FQNEAQ (reference sequence).

V and J are TRBV27 and TRBJ1-1, with 7 bases lining up with TRBD1. The trim removed 5 bases at V and 5 bases at J, leaving 8 bases unmatched. CDR3 length: 14 residues. Germline CDR1 MNHEY, CDR2 SMNVEV (reference sequence). The CDR3: CASSPTGKQTEAFF. Here the CDR3 DNA reads TGTGCCAGCAGTCCGACAGGGAAGCAGACTGAAGCTTTCTTT.

The rearrangement links TRBV6-5 to TRBJ1-1, with 8 bases fitting TRBD1. V lost 7 bases and J lost 0; bases outside the gene matches: 7. The CDR3 is 15 amino acids. The germline gives CDR1 MNHEY, CDR2 SVGAGI. CDR3 sequence reads: CASNRMGQVNTEAFF. For the CDR3, the DNA is TGTGCCAGCAACCGAATGGGACAGGTGAACACTGAAGCTTTCTTT.

The rearrangement links TRBV2 to TRBJ2-2, with a tentative D call TRBD2 (5 bases). Trimming shortened V by 5 bases and J by 2 bases, and 12 bases separated the two germline ends. This CDR3 comprises 15 residues. Looked up from germline, CDR1 is SNHLY and CDR2 is FYNNEI. Here the CDR3 reads CASSSAVGNTGELFF. The CDR3 bases are TGTGCCAGCAGTTCAGCGGTTGGTAACACCGGGGAGCTGTTTTTT.

This chain connects TRBV9 to TRBJ1-4; TRBD1 might be the D (6 bases). The CDR3 runs 15 residues. With 0 bases removed from V and 4 bases from J, the gap between germline ends came to 10 bases. The germline V gene has CDR1 SGDLS and CDR2 YYNGEE. CDR3: CASSVGAGVNEKLFF. The CDR3 nucleotides are TGTGCCAGCAGCGTAGGGGCAGGGGTTAATGAAAAACTGTTTTTT.

The chain has TRBV7-7 and TRBJ2-3; TRBD1 agrees at 9 bases. This CDR3 comprises 14 residues. Unmatched junction bases numbered 4, after V lost 5 bases and J lost 4 bases. Germline V gives CDR1 SSHAT, CDR2 FNYEAQ (reference sequence). The CDR3 protein is CASSRGQGADTQYF. CDR3 DNA sequence: TGTGCCAGCAGCCGGGGACAGGGCGCAGATACGCAGTATTTT.

V is TRBV19 and J is TRBJ1-3, with TRBD1 matching over 9 bases. V gave up 6 bases and J gave up 2 bases; unmatched junction bases: 2. The CDR3 extends over 14 amino acids. Looked up from germline, CDR1 is LNHDA and CDR2 is SQIVND (reference sequence). CDR3 DNA sequence: TGTGCCAGTAGGGGACAGGGTGCTGGAAACACCATATATTTT. Encoded protein: CASRGQGAGNTIYF.

The chain links TRBV6-5 to TRBJ1-2; 7 bases map to TRBD1. Trimming cost V 0 bases and J 6 bases; bases outside gene matches: 4. In germline, CDR1 is MNHEY, CDR2 SVGAGI. This CDR3 has 14 amino acids. The CDR3 sequence: CASSYSTGADGYTF. As DNA, the CDR3 is TGTGCCAGCAGTTACTCAACAGGGGCGGATGGCTACACCTTC.

This rearrangement joins TRBV21-1 to TRBJ1-3. TRBV21-1 is a pseudogene segment. The CDR3 sequence is 13 residues long. DNA for the CDR3: TGTGCCCCTACCGGGGGGGCTGGAAACACCATATATTTT. Translation: CAPTGGAGNTIYF.

CDR3 amino acids: CASSLVFPGLAANNEQFF. CDR3 in DNA: TGTGCCAGCAGCTTAGTTTTTCCGGGGCTAGCGGCCAACAATGAGCAGTTCTTC. The chain links TRBV11-2 to TRBJ2-1; 7 bases are a match to TRBD2. This CDR3 contains 18 residues. Unmatched junction bases numbered 14, after V lost 1 base and J lost 5 bases. CDR1 and CDR2 (germline): SGHAT, FQNNGV.

This clone has just one count. This chain links TRBV7-2 with TRBJ2-7; D ambiguous. V was clipped by 3 bases and J by 3 bases, with 12 bases between them. The CDR3 is 14 amino acids. In germline, CDR1 is SGHTA, CDR2 FQGNSA. CDR3: CASSLSQLRYEQYF. As DNA, the CDR3 is TGTGCCAGCAGCTTGTCACAGCTCCGCTACGAGCAGTACTTC.

The CDR3 reads CASSDRERAQYF. For the CDR3, the DNA is TGTGCCAGCAGCGATAGAGAGCGCGCGCAGTATTTT. This rearrangement joins TRBV9 to TRBJ2-3; D unresolved. V was shortened by 3 bases and J by 10 bases, with 12 bases between the two germline ends. Germline-derived CDR1 and CDR2 are SGDLS and YYNGEE. CDR3 length: 12 amino acids. The full variable domain, its missing parts supplied by reference TRBV9 and TRBJ2-3, is DSGVTQTPKHLITATGQRVTLRCSPRSGDLSVYWYQQSLDQGLQFLIQYYNGEERAKGNILERFSAQQFPDLHSELNLSSLELGDSALYFCASSDRERAQYFGPGTRLTVL.

The V call is TRBV18, the J call TRBJ1-6; D is possibly TRBD1 (6 bases). The CDR3 runs 14 residues. The germline gives CDR1 KGHSH, CDR2 LQKENI. V lost 4 bases and J lost 6, with 10 bases in between. CDR3 coding DNA: TGTGCCAGCTCACGGGGACAAGCTAATTCACCCCTCCACTTT. It specifies CASSRGQANSPLHF.